Listed below are T cell receptor beta chains from one sample, sequenced in a study of cytomegalovirus exposure and HLA in healthy donors. Method: immunoSEQ multiplex PCR; TCRdb's copy keeps in-frame clones and lacks some. The sample shows under 150,000 clones, and roughly 2.6% sits with its ten largest clones. Sequencing used PBMCs. The source is a man in his forties or fifties in good health and CMV-seronegative. Both conserved end residues are part of each CDR3.

>TRBV28|TRBJ2-4
CASSILNPDIQYF
>TRBV5-4|TRBJ2-7
CASSLKTGYEQYF
>TRBV6-1|TRBJ1-5
CATQGWGNQPQHF
>TRBV11-2|TRBJ2-2
CASSLTGGRNTGELFF
>TRBV9|TRBJ2-5
CASSVGPASQETQYF
>TRBV7-2|TRBJ2-7
CASSLWTGSYEQYF
>TRBV5-6|TRBJ1-2
CASSLFGVDGYTF
>TRBV5-5|TRBJ2-3
CASSLARGAGDTQYF
>TRBV7-3|TRBJ2-7
CASSLDGSAGYEQYF
>TRBV11-2|TRBJ2-1
CASSFGQVGEQFF